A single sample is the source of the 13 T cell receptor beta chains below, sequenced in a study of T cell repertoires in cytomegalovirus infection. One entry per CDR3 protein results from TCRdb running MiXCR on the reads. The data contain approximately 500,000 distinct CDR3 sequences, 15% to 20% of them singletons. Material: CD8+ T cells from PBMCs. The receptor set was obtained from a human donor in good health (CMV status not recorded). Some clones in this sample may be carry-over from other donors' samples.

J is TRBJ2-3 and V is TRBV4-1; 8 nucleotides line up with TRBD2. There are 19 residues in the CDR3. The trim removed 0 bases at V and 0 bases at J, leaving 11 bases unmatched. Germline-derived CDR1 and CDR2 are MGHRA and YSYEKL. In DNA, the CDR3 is TGCGCCAGCAGCCAAGAGCAAGCGGGGGCCACCTCTAGCACAGATACGCAGTATTTT. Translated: CASSQEQAGATSSTDTQYF.

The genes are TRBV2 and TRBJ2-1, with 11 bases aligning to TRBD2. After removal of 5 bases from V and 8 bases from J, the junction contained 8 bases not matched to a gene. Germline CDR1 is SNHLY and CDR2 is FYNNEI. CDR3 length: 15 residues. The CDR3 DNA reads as TGTGCCAGCAGTTACGTAGCGGGGGGGCATCATGAGCAGTTCTTC. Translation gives CASSYVAGGHHEQFF.

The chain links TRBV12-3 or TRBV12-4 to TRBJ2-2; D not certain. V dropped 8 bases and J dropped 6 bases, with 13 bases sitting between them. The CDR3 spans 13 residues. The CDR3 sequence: CASRAGGAGELFF. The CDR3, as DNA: TGTGCCAGCCGGGCCGGTGGGGCCGGGGAGCTGTTTTTT.

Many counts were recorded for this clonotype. CDR3 loop: CASSQGVDSYEQYF. CDR3 sequence (DNA): TGTGCCAGCAGCCAAGGTGTGGACTCCTACGAGCAGTACTTC. The chain has TRBV3-1 and TRBJ2-7; no clear D. There are 14 residues in the CDR3. Trimming left V 1 base short and J 0 bases short, with 7 bases between. Germline values: CDR1 LGHDT, CDR2 YNNKEL (reference sequence).

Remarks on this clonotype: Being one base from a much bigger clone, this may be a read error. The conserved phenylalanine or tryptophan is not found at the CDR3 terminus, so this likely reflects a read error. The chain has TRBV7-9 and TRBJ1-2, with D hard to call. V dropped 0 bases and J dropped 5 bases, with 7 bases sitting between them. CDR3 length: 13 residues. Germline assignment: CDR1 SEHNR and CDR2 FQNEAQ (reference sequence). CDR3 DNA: TGTGCCAGCAGCTTAGCCGCAGCTTATGGCTACACCTTA. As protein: CASSLAAAYGYTL.

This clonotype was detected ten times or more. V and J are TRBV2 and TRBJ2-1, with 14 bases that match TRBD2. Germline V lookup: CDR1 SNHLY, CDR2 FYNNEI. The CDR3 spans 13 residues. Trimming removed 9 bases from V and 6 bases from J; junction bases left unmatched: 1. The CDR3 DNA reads TGTGCCAGGGGACTAGCGGGGGTCAATGAGCAGTTCTTC. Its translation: CARGLAGVNEQFF. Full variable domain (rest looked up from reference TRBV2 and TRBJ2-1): EPEVTQTPSHQVTQMGQEVILRCVPISNHLYFYWYRQILGQKVEFLVSFYNNEISEKSEIFDDQFSVERPDGSNFTLKIRSTKLEDSAMYFCARGLAGVNEQFFGPGTRLTVL.

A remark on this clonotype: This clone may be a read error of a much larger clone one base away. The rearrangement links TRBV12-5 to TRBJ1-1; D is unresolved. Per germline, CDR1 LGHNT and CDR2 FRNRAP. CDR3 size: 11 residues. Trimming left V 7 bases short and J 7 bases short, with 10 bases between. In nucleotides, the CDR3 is TGTGCTAGTGATGAACGGATTGAAGCTTTCTTT. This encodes CASDERIEAFF.

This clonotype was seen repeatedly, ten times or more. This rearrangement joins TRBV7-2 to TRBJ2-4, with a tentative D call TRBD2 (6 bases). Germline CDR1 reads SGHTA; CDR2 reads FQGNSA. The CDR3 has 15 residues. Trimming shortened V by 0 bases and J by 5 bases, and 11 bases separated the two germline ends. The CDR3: CASSLAGSPQNIQYF. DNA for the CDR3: TGTGCCAGCAGCTTAGCCGGGAGCCCCCAAAACATTCAGTACTTC.

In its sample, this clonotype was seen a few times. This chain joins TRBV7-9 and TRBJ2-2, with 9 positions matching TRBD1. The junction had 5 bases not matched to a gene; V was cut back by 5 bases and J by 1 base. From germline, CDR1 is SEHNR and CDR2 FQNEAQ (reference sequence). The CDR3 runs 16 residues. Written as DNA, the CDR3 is TGTGCCAGCAGCGGTCGGACAGGGGAGAACACCGGGGAGCTGTTTTTT. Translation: CASSGRTGENTGELFF.

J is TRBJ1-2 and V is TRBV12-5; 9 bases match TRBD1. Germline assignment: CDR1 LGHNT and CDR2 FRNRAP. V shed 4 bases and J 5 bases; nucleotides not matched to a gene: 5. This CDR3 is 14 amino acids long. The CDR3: CASGSLDRGYGYTF. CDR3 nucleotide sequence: TGTGCTAGTGGTTCCCTGGACAGGGGATATGGCTACACCTTC.

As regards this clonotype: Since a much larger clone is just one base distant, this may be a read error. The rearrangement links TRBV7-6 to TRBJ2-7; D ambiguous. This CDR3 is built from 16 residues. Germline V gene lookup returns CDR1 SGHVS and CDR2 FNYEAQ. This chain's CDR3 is CASSRAARRSSYERYF. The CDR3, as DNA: TGTGCCAGCAGCCGTGCCGCGCGCAGGAGCTCCTACGAGCGGTACTTC.

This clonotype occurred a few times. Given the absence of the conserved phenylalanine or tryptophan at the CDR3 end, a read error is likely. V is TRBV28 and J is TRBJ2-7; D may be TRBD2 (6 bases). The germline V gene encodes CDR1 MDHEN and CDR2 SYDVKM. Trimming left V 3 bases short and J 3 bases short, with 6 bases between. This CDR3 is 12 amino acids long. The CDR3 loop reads CASSLGGYEQYL. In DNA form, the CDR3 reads TGTGCCAGCAGTTTGGGGGGCTACGAGCAGTACTTA.

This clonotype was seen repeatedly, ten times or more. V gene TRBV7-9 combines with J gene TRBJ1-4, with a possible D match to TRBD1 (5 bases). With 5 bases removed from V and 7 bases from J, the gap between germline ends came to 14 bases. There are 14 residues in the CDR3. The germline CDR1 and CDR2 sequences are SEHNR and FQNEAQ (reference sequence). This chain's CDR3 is CASSHHRDAEKLFF. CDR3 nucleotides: TGTGCCAGCAGCCACCACCGGGACGCTGAAAAACTGTTTTTT.